These T cell receptor beta chains were read from a single sample in a study of T cells in Graves' hyperthyroidism and ophthalmopathy. A single record per CDR3 protein comes from TCRdb applying MiXCR to the multiplex PCR reads. The sample lists some 350,000 distinct CDR3 sequences, nearly 15% seen once, with roughly 20% in the top ten. Sequenced input: blood. Receptor source: a woman in her sixties with Graves' ophthalmopathy. CDR3s include the opening cysteine and the closing phenylalanine or tryptophan. A D gene is named only where the DNA matches it firmly. A row's size may be missing; if present it is once, few, many or a size class.

size	V	D	J	CDR3	DNA
many	TRBV7-9	NA	TRBJ2-7	CASSPGPFYEQYF	TGTGCCAGCAGCCCCGGGCCCTTCTACGAGCAGTACTTC
NA	TRBV24-1	TRBD1	TRBJ1-1	CATSDRTGGTEAFF	TGTGCCACCAGTGACCGGACAGGGGGCACTGAAGCTTTCTTT
NA	TRBV19	TRBD2	TRBJ2-1	CASSIDPAGVPHEQFF	TGTGCCAGTAGTATAGATCCAGCGGGAGTCCCCCATGAGCAGTTCTTC
NA	TRBV19	TRBD1	TRBJ2-3	CASSAEGQGVPDTQYF	TGTGCCAGTAGTGCCGAGGGACAGGGGGTCCCAGATACGCAGTATTTT
many	TRBV20-1	NA	TRBJ2-7	CSARDPRGGGSYEQYF	TGCAGTGCTAGAGATCCTAGAGGGGGAGGCTCCTACGAGCAGTACTTC
many	TRBV24-1	TRBD1	TRBJ1-5	CATSEAGGLQPQHF	TGTGCCACCAGTGAGGCAGGGGGTCTACAGCCCCAGCATTTT
few	TRBV29-1	NA	TRBJ1-1	CSVADPGAFF	TGCAGCGTCGCAGACCCGGGAGCTTTCTTT
NA	TRBV6-5	NA	TRBJ2-2	CASSYYGSITGELFF	TGTGCCAGCAGTTACTACGGGTCAATCACCGGGGAGCTGTTTTTT
many	TRBV11-3	NA	TRBJ1-1	CASSLLDRNTEAFF	TGTGCCAGCAGCCTTTTGGATCGGAACACTGAAGCTTTCTTT
many	TRBV7-3	TRBD1	TRBJ1-6	CASSLEAGGSPLHF	TGTGCCAGCAGCTTAGAAGCAGGGGGTTCACCCCTCCACTTT
many	TRBV12-3/TRBV12-4	NA	TRBJ1-1	CASSLSRPTEAFF	TGTGCCAGCAGTTTATCCCGACCCACTGAAGCTTTCTTT
many	TRBV2	NA	TRBJ2-2	CASSSTTGELFF	TGTGCCAGCAGTAGTACGACCGGGGAGCTGTTTTTT
NA	TRBV28	NA	TRBJ1-5	CASSFRQGRQPQHF	TGTGCCAGCAGTTTTAGGCAGGGCCGGCAGCCCCAGCATTTT
many	TRBV3-1	NA	TRBJ2-2	CASSQRETGELFF	TGTGCCAGCAGCCAGCGGGAAACCGGGGAGCTGTTTTTT
many	TRBV7-2	NA	TRBJ2-5	CASSLDTGPGETQYF	TGTGCCAGCAGCTTAGATACCGGCCCGGGAGAGACCCAGTACTTC
many	TRBV28	NA	TRBJ2-7	CASIRRADLYEQYF	TGTGCCAGCATTAGGCGGGCCGACCTCTACGAGCAGTACTTC
NA	TRBV2	NA	TRBJ2-1	CASKLTRSNEQFF	TGTGCCAGCAAGTTAACCCGTTCCAATGAGCAGTTCTTC
many	TRBV12-3/TRBV12-4	TRBD1	TRBJ2-1	CASSLGGGNNEQFF	TGTGCCAGCAGTTTAGGAGGGGGCAACAATGAGCAGTTCTTC
many	TRBV28	NA	TRBJ1-1	CASSSPTVVRAFF	TGTGCCAGCAGTTCCCCGACAGTTGTGAGGGCTTTCTTT
NA	TRBV19	NA	TRBJ2-6	CASSLRGPSGANVLTF	TGTGCCAGTAGTCTTCGAGGACCGTCTGGGGCCAACGTCCTGACTTTC
few	TRBV12-3/TRBV12-4	NA	TRBJ2-2	CASNLGGASGELFF	TGTGCCAGCAATTTAGGGGGGGCGTCCGGGGAGCTGTTTTTT
NA	TRBV20-1	TRBD2	TRBJ2-2	CSAGLAGASGELFF	TGCAGTGCTGGACTAGCGGGAGCCTCCGGGGAGCTGTTTTTT
few	TRBV5-5	TRBD1	TRBJ2-5	CAGSPGTEIPQYF	TGTGCCGGCAGCCCCGGGACAGAGATACCCCAGTACTTC
many	TRBV6-1	TRBD1	TRBJ1-2	CASRGPRDRPLLNYGYTF	TGTGCCAGCAGGGGGCCGCGGGACAGACCACTGTTGAACTATGGCTACACCTTC
many	TRBV7-8	TRBD1	TRBJ2-5	CASSLGQGGRETQYF	TGTGCCAGCAGCTTAGGACAGGGTGGGCGGGAGACCCAGTACTTC
NA	TRBV20-1	NA	TRBJ2-5	CSGRQETQYF	TGCAGTGGCAGACAAGAGACCCAGTACTTC
many	TRBV5-1	NA	TRBJ2-2	CASSPHTGTGDLFF	TGCGCCAGCAGCCCCCATACGGGTACCGGGGACCTGTTTTTT
many	TRBV5-1	NA	TRBJ1-2	CASQLDGLFGYTF	TGCGCCAGTCAGCTCGACGGACTATTCGGCTACACCTTC
NA	TRBV4-1	TRBD1	TRBJ1-4	CASSQPKQGANNEKLFF	TGCGCCAGCAGCCAACCGAAACAGGGGGCAAATAATGAAAAACTGTTTTTT
many	TRBV30	TRBD2	TRBJ2-7	CAWRGLAGPYEQYF	TGTGCCTGGAGGGGACTAGCGGGACCCTACGAGCAGTACTTC
many	TRBV2	NA	TRBJ1-2	CASSWWPRGENGYTF	TGTGCCAGCAGTTGGTGGCCTCGTGGGGAGAATGGCTACACCTTC
many	TRBV2	NA	TRBJ2-7	CAIVTGLGSYEQYF	TGTGCCATCGTGACAGGCTTGGGCTCCTACGAGCAGTACTTC
many	TRBV11-2	NA	TRBJ1-5	CASSLESSNQPQHF	TGTGCCAGCAGCTTGGAGAGCAGCAATCAGCCCCAGCATTTT
NA	TRBV4-2	NA	TRBJ2-1	CASSQLWGEQFF	TGTGCCAGCAGCCAACTGTGGGGGGAGCAGTTCTTC
many	TRBV6-6	TRBD1	TRBJ2-5	CASSYLDRQETQYF	TGTGCCAGCAGTTACCTGGACAGGCAAGAGACCCAGTACTTC
NA	TRBV10-2	TRBD2	TRBJ2-7	CATLTSGFSYEQYF	TGCGCCACATTAACTAGCGGGTTTTCCTACGAGCAGTACTTC
many	TRBV6-1	NA	TRBJ1-3	CASEDGSGNTIYF	TGTGCCAGCGAGGACGGCTCTGGAAACACCATATATTTT
NA	TRBV20-1	TRBD1	TRBJ1-4	CSASRQGAFQKLFF	TGCAGTGCGTCGAGACAGGGTGCCTTTCAAAAACTGTTTTTT
many	TRBV2	TRBD2	TRBJ2-1	CASSSSGRNNEQFF	TGTGCCAGCAGTTCTAGCGGGAGAAACAATGAGCAGTTCTTC
many	TRBV3-1	NA	TRBJ2-1	CASSQAAQTYNEQFF	TGTGCCAGCAGCCAAGCGGCACAGACCTACAATGAGCAGTTCTTC
NA	TRBV20-1	TRBD2	TRBJ2-3	CSAPGTSGTLDTQYF	TGCAGTGCCCCCGGGACTAGCGGGACTTTGGATACGCAGTATTTT
many	TRBV20-1	TRBD2	TRBJ2-5	CSARDLSAGEETQYF	TGCAGTGCTAGAGATTTGTCGGCGGGAGAAGAGACCCAGTACTTC
few	TRBV2	NA	TRBJ1-6	CASTPVESSPLHF	TGTGCCAGCACCCCGGTAGAATCGTCACCCCTCCACTTT
NA	TRBV7-2	NA	TRBJ2-1	CASSLGPGSESYNEQFF	TGTGCCAGCAGCTTAGGGCCTGGGTCGGAGTCCTACAATGAGCAGTTCTTC
NA	TRBV7-2	TRBD2	TRBJ2-2	CASSLALLVAGTTNTGELFF	TGTGCCAGCAGCTTAGCGCTTTTGGTAGCGGGGACAACGAACACCGGGGAGCTGTTTTTT
many	TRBV28	NA	TRBJ2-5	CASSFTGMETQYF	TGTGCCAGCAGTTTTACTGGGATGGAGACCCAGTACTTC
NA	TRBV7-7	TRBD2	TRBJ2-2	CASSLPGTSGRADGELFF	TGTGCTAGCAGCTTACCCGGGACTAGCGGGAGGGCCGACGGGGAGCTGTTTTTT
few	TRBV7-2	NA	TRBJ2-2	CASSLVAGSGGELFF	TGTGCCAGCAGCTTAGTGGCAGGCTCGGGCGGGGAGCTGTTTTTT
many	TRBV11-2	TRBD1	TRBJ2-7	CASSSPRGHSYEQYF	TGTGCCAGCAGCTCCCCCAGGGGGCACTCCTACGAGCAGTACTTC
once	TRBV10-3	NA	TRBJ1-3	CAISDTGTGNTIYF	TGTGCCATCAGCGATACAGGGACTGGAAACACCATATATTTT
few	TRBV29-1	TRBD1	TRBJ1-2	CSVGGGGDYGYTF	TGCAGCGTTGGAGGAGGGGGCGACTATGGCTACACCTTC
few	TRBV18	NA	TRBJ2-7	CASSPFRATEFEQYF	TGTGCCAGCTCACCATTCCGGGCTACGGAATTCGAGCAGTACTTC
many	TRBV18	NA	TRBJ1-5	CASSPAGDSNQPQHF	TGTGCCAGCTCACCAGCAGGGGATAGCAATCAGCCCCAGCATTTT
many	TRBV9	TRBD1	TRBJ1-5	CASSAQGAEQPQHF	TGTGCCAGCAGCGCCCAGGGGGCTGAGCAGCCCCAGCATTTT
many	TRBV18	NA	TRBJ1-2	CASSPHRDYGYTF	TGTGCCAGCTCACCACACAGAGACTATGGCTACACCTTC